This T cell receptor (beta chain) was identified during a study of cytomegalovirus exposure and HLA in healthy donors. The V and J ends lost 9 bases and 5 bases, in that order; junction bases with no gene match: 10. The CDR3 extends over 14 amino acids. CDR1 and CDR2 from the germline V gene are MNHNY and SVGAGI (reference sequence). General study findings and limits: Three CMV-associated chains were confirmed in vitro to be specific for CMV antigens. Many donors carried some public TCRs, although rarity characterized most TCR sequences. Later analysis revealed greater clonal expansion in HLA-associated TCR beta chains than in equally common others.

Remarks on this clone: Its antigen is still unknown.

A multiplex PCR was run with 60 Vbeta primers and 13 Jbeta primers. The data were produced by immunoSEQ multiplex PCR, yet TCRdb's version contains in-frame clones alone and is incomplete. In the table there are some 140,000 clones, roughly 85% of which are singletons. This TCR was sampled from a woman aged 30 to 39 in good health and CMV-seropositive. Sequencing used PBMCs. This chain uses TRBV6-6 with TRBJ1-5; 7 nucleotides align to TRBD1. CDR3 coding DNA: TGTGCCAGTTTATACAGGGGTGGGGATCAGCCCCAGCATTTT. As protein: CASLYRGGDQPQHF.